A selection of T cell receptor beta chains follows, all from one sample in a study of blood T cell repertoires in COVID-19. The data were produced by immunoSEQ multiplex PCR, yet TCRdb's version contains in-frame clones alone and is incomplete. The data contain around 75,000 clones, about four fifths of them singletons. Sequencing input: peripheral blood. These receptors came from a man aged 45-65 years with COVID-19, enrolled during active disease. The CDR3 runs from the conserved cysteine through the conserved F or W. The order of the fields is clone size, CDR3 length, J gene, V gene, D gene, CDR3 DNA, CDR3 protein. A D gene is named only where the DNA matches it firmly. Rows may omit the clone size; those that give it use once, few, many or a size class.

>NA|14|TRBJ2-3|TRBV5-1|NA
TGCGCCAGCAGCCAGGGCGTGGGCACAGATACGCAGTATTTT
CASSQGVGTDTQYF
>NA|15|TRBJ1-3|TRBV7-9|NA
TGTGCCAGCAGCTTATTGGGGCCGTCGGGAAACACCATATATTTT
CASSLLGPSGNTIYF
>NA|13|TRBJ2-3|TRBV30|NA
TGTGCCTGGGGGGCAGGTAGTTCAGATACGCAGTATTTT
CAWGAGSSDTQYF
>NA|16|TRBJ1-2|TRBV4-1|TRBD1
TGCGCCAGCAGCCAAGAGTCCAGGGGGCGCGGCTATGGCTACACCTTC
CASSQESRGRGYGYTF
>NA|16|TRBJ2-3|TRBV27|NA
TGTGCCAGCAGTTTCCGACTAGTTCGGAGCACAGATACGCAGTATTTT
CASSFRLVRSTDTQYF
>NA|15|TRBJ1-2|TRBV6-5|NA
TGTGCCAGCAGCTTTCCCAATGGGGGGTTACGTGGCTACACCTTC
CASSFPNGGLRGYTF
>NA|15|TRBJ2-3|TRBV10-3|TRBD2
TGTGCCATCAGTGCTAGCGGGGGGGCGACAGATACGCAGTATTTT
CAISASGGATDTQYF
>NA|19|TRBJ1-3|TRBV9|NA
TGTGCCAGCAGCGGTGGTCTTGGAGGGGGGGGAAAGTATGGAAACACCATATATTTT
CASSGGLGGGGKYGNTIYF
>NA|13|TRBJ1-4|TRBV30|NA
TGTGCCTGGAATAAAGCAGGGGTTGAAAAACTGTTTTTT
CAWNKAGVEKLFF
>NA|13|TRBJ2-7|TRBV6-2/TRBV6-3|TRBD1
TGTGCCAGCAGTTACAGGACAGGGTACGAGCAGTACTTC
CASSYRTGYEQYF
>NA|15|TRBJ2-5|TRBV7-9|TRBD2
TGTGCCAGCAGCCGGACTAGCGGGGTCCAAGAGACCCAGTACTTC
CASSRTSGVQETQYF
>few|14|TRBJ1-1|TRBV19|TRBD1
TGTGCCAGTAGGAACAGGGGAATGAACACTGAAGCTTTCTTT
CASRNRGMNTEAFF
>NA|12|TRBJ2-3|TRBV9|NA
TGTGCCAGCGGGGTCGGGGCAGATACGCAGTATTTT
CASGVGADTQYF
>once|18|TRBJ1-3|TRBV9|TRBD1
TGTGCCAGCAGCGCTGAATTGGGACAGGGAACCTCTGGAAACACCATATATTTT
CASSAELGQGTSGNTIYF
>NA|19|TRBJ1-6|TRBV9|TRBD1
TGTGCCAGCAGCGCCCGCGGGGACAGGGGGCAAGCGAGCAATTCACCCCTCCACTTT
CASSARGDRGQASNSPLHF
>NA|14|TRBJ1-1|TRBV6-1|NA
TGTGCCAGCAGTGATCAGGGCCCGGACACTGAAGCTTTCTTT
CASSDQGPDTEAFF
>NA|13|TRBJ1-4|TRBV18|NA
TGTGCCAGCTCACCACCGACAGGAGAAAAACTGTTTTTT
CASSPPTGEKLFF
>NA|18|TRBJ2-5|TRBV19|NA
TGTGCCAGTACCATGGGGGGGCAGCCCCCTACCTACCAAGAGACCCAGTACTTC
CASTMGGQPPTYQETQYF
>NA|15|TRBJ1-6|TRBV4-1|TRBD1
TGCGCCAGCCGGGATGGGACAGGTTATAATTCACCCCTCCACTTT
CASRDGTGYNSPLHF
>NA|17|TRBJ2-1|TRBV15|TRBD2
TGTGCCACCAGCAGAGCTCCCCTAGCGGGGGGCCTCAATGAGCAGTTCTTC
CATSRAPLAGGLNEQFF
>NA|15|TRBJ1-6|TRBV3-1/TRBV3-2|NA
TGTGCCAGCAGCCAAAGGAGCTCCTATAATTCACCCCTCCACTTT
CASSQRSSYNSPLHF
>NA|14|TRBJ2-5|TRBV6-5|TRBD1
TGTGCCAGCAGTTTAACGACAGGGCCGGAGACCCAGTACTTC
CASSLTTGPETQYF
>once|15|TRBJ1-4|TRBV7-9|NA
TGTGCCAGCAGCTTAGTCTCCCAGGGCTCCCTAAAACTGTTTTTT
CASSLVSQGSLKLFF
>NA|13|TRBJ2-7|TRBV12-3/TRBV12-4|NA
TGTGCCAGCAGTTTACAAGGGGCATCCGAGCAGTACTTC
CASSLQGASEQYF
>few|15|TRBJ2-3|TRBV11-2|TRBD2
TGTGCCAGCAGCTTCGCGGGAGGGGAAGGAGATACGCAGTATTTT
CASSFAGGEGDTQYF
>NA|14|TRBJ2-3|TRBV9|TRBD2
TGTGCCAGCAGCGTTTTGCAGGGAGGGGATACGCAGTATTTT
CASSVLQGGDTQYF
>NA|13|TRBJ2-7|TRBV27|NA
TGTGCCAGCAGGGAAAGGGGCCCGGGCGAGCAGTACTTC
CASRERGPGEQYF
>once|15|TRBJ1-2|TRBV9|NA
TGTGCCAGCAGTCTCAATTGGGCAGGGCTAAATGGCTACACCTTC
CASSLNWAGLNGYTF
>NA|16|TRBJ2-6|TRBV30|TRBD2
TGTGCCCGTACTAGCGGGGCTTTCTCTGGGGCCAACGTCCTGACTTTC
CARTSGAFSGANVLTF
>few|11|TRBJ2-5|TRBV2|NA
TGTGCCAGCAGACTCCAAGAGACCCAGTACTTC
CASRLQETQYF
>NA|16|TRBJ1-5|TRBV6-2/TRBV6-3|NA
TGTGCCAGCAGTTACCAAACAGGGATGGGGAGTCAGCCCCAGCATTTT
CASSYQTGMGSQPQHF
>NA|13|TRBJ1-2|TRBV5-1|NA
TGCGCCAGCAGCTCGACACCTAACTATGGCTACACCTTC
CASSSTPNYGYTF
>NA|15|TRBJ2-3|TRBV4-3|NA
TGCGCCAGCAGCCAACAGTCAGGCTACACAGATACGCAGTATTTT
CASSQQSGYTDTQYF
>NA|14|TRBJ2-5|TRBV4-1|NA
TGCGCCAGCAGCCAAGAAAGAGACAGAGAGACCCAGTACTTC
CASSQERDRETQYF
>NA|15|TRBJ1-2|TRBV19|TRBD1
TGTGCCAGTAGTATAGGGACAGGGCGTACCTATGGCTACACCTTC
CASSIGTGRTYGYTF
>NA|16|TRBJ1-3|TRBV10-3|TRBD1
TGTGCCATCAGTCCTCGGGGACAGGCCTCTGGAAACACCATATATTTT
CAISPRGQASGNTIYF
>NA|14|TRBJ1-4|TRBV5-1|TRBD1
TGCGCCACATCTCGGACAGGTCAAAATGAAAAACTGTTTTTT
CATSRTGQNEKLFF
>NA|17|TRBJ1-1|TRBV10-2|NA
TGCGCCAGCAGTGAGGCCGCGGACACCGGGTTGGACACTGAAGCTTTCTTT
CASSEAADTGLDTEAFF
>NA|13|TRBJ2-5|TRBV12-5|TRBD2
TGTGCTAGTCTAGCGGGGCCGGTCGAGACCCAGTACTTC
CASLAGPVETQYF
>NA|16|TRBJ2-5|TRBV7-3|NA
TGTGCCAGCAGCAGAGGGGGAGTGGGAGAGGAAGAGACCCAGTACTTC
CASSRGGVGEEETQYF
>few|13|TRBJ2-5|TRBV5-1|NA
TGCGCCAGCACCCCAGGATTCCAAGAGACCCAGTACTTC
CASTPGFQETQYF
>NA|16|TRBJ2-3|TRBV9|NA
TGTGCCAGCAGCGTAGTTGGAGGGGGGGGCACAGATACGCAGTATTTT
CASSVVGGGGTDTQYF
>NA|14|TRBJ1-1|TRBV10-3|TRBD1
TGTGCCATCAGTCTGACAGGGCTGAACACTGAAGCTTTCTTT
CAISLTGLNTEAFF
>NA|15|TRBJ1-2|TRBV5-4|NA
TGTGCCAGCAGCTTGGCGTTAAATAGAAACTATGGCTACACCTTC
CASSLALNRNYGYTF
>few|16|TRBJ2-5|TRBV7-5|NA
TGTGCCAGAAGCGATGGAGACAGAACTGAATGGGAGACCCAGTACTTC
CARSDGDRTEWETQYF